This TCR beta chain was sequenced in a study of shared clonotypes between healthy human individuals. The overall study: Donors consisted of a couple of women and a few men between 18 and 49. Findings and caveats of the study: Researchers sampled blood only, noting tissue repertoires likely differ.

Around 100 million PBMCs went into genomic DNA for unsorted samples. This clone showed up just once. Its antigen is unknown. Clones were sequenced by immunoSEQ multiplex PCR, and TCRdb holds only the in-frame ones, with some missing. The profile shows roughly 500,000 clones, roughly three quarters of them singletons. The sequence derives from a woman in her 40s in good health. Some clones in this sample may be carry-over from other donors' samples. The sample taken for sequencing was PBMCs.

The CDR3 region has the DNA TGTGCCAGCAGACGGACTAGCGGGAGTCAGGGAGATACGCAGTATTTT. This codes for CASRRTSGSQGDTQYF. The J gene is TRBJ2-3, the V gene TRBV2; 13 bases align to TRBD2. Germline V gives CDR1 SNHLY, CDR2 FYNNEI. J gave up 5 bases and V 6 bases, and 8 bases lay outside the gene matches. The CDR3 has 16 residues.